The clone carrying this TCR beta chain was counted ten times or more. TCRdb used MiXCR to reprocess the 5' RACE reads, holding one entry per CDR3 protein. The data hold tens of thousands of distinct CDR3 sequences, with approximately 12% observed a single time. Time point indicated: sample taken at primary tumor resection. A total of over 70 untreated early-stage non-small cell lung cancer patients served as donors. The data originate from a study of spatial heterogeneity in lung cancer. Unmatched junction bases numbered 5, after V lost 1 base and J lost 9 bases. Germline V gene lookup returns CDR1 SEHNR and CDR2 FQNEAQ (reference sequence). The CDR3 is 15 amino acids.

The sample consisted of PBMCs, taken at surgery. J is TRBJ1-6 and V is TRBV7-9, with TRBD1 identical over 8 bases. The source is a male donor with early-stage non-small cell lung cancer. This chain's CDR3 is CASSLGGQGGSPLHF. The CDR3 nucleotides read TGTGCCAGCAGCTTAGGAGGACAGGGTGGTTCACCCCTCCACTTT.